This is a list of T cell receptor beta chains from one sample in a study of T cells in Graves' hyperthyroidism and ophthalmopathy. TCRdb re-analysed the multiplex PCR reads in MiXCR, keeping a single row per CDR3 protein. The data hold under 800,000 distinct CDR3 sequences, with around 13% observed a single time. The sequenced sample consisted of blood. Receptors were obtained from a woman between 18 and 29 years old with Graves' hyperthyroidism. CDR3s include the opening cysteine and the closing phenylalanine or tryptophan. D genes are given only for firm matches. Size is omitted from some rows. Given values are once, few, many or a class for expanded clones.

d_gene,abundance,j_gene,v_gene,CDR3aa,CDR3nt
TRBD1,.,TRBJ1-5,TRBV3-1,CASSHRQGSRQPQHF,TGTGCCAGCAGCCATAGACAGGGGTCGAGGCAGCCCCAGCATTTT
TRBD1,.,TRBJ1-2,TRBV6-1,CASKAGDRINYGYTF,TGTGCCAGCAAGGCCGGGGACAGAATTAACTATGGCTACACCTTC
.,few,TRBJ2-5,TRBV12-3/TRBV12-4,CASSSQDFQETQYF,TGTGCCAGCAGTTCCCAGGACTTCCAAGAGACCCAGTACTTC
.,many,TRBJ1-4,TRBV28,CASSPGRRTNEKLFF,TGTGCCAGCAGTCCCGGACGGAGAACTAATGAAAAACTGTTTTTT
.,.,TRBJ1-2,TRBV18,CASSPQGARGYTF,TGTGCCAGCTCACCACAGGGAGCTCGGGGCTACACCTTC
.,.,TRBJ1-5,TRBV24-1,CATSDLGLPQHF,TGTGCCACCAGTGATTTGGGGCTGCCCCAGCATTTT
.,many,TRBJ2-7,TRBV28,CASRTISYEQYF,TGTGCCAGCAGAACGATCTCCTACGAGCAGTACTTC
TRBD1,many,TRBJ2-1,TRBV11-2,CASSLERGQGNEQFF,TGTGCCAGCAGCTTAGAGAGGGGGCAGGGCAATGAGCAGTTCTTC
.,many,TRBJ2-5,TRBV6-1,CASSADWGQGGETQYF,TGTGCCAGCAGCGCTGACTGGGGACAAGGGGGAGAGACCCAGTACTTC
TRBD1,once,TRBJ1-3,TRBV6-2/TRBV6-3,CASSRQGETGNTIYF,TGTGCCAGCAGTCGACAGGGGGAAACCGGAAACACCATATATTTT
.,many,TRBJ2-1,TRBV11-2,CASSPARIGGRGEQFF,TGTGCCAGCAGCCCAGCCCGCATAGGGGGACGAGGTGAGCAGTTCTTC
TRBD2,few,TRBJ2-3,TRBV18,CASSPMPAGGTDTQYF,TGTGCCAGCTCACCAATGCCGGCGGGAGGCACAGATACGCAGTATTTT
TRBD1,many,TRBJ2-7,TRBV6-1,CASSYADRVYEQYF,TGTGCCAGCAGTTACGCCGACAGGGTCTACGAGCAGTACTTC
.,many,TRBJ2-1,TRBV7-9,CASSPLVGERSYNEQFF,TGTGCCAGCAGCCCCCTCGTAGGGGAGAGGTCCTACAATGAGCAGTTCTTC
TRBD1,many,TRBJ2-3,TRBV4-1,CASSKRQGAEDTQYF,TGCGCCAGCAGCAAGCGACAGGGGGCGGAAGATACGCAGTATTTT
TRBD1,many,TRBJ2-1,TRBV11-2,CASTRGQGYSEQFF,TGTGCCAGCACTCGGGGACAGGGGTACAGTGAGCAGTTCTTC
.,.,TRBJ1-1,TRBV25-1,CASSEIGANTEAFF,TGTGCCAGCAGTGAAATAGGGGCCAACACTGAAGCTTTCTTT
.,many,TRBJ1-2,TRBV30,CAWRGPPAGYGYTF,TGTGCCTGGAGGGGACCCCCAGCCGGCTATGGCTACACCTTC
TRBD2,few,TRBJ2-2,TRBV6-1,CASSSLAGDTGELFF,TGTGCCAGCAGCTCCCTAGCGGGAGATACCGGGGAGCTGTTTTTT
TRBD1,.,TRBJ2-5,TRBV11-3,CASSGGGRGMSETQYF,TGTGCCAGCAGCGGAGGAGGCAGGGGGATGTCGGAGACCCAGTACTTC
TRBD2,many,TRBJ2-3,TRBV28,CASSFAGGPPDTQYF,TGTGCCAGCAGTTTCGCGGGAGGGCCACCAGATACGCAGTATTTT
TRBD2,many,TRBJ2-1,TRBV14,CASSLSSGRAAYNEQFF,TGTGCCAGCAGCCTGTCTAGCGGGAGGGCCGCCTACAATGAGCAGTTCTTC
.,few,TRBJ2-7,TRBV6-2/TRBV6-3,CASSYYAGSSYEQYF,TGTGCCAGCAGTTACTATGCGGGCAGCTCCTACGAGCAGTACTTC
TRBD1,.,TRBJ2-3,TRBV7-9,CASSFDRGRSDTQYF,TGTGCCAGCAGCTTTGACAGGGGGCGATCAGATACGCAGTATTTT
TRBD2,many,TRBJ2-4,TRBV13,CASSQRTSGRNGKNIQYF,TGTGCCAGCAGCCAGCGGACTAGCGGGAGGAACGGCAAAAACATTCAGTACTTC
.,few,TRBJ1-2,TRBV27,CASSSRTSDGYTF,TGTGCCAGCTCTTCTCGGACATCGGATGGCTACACCTTC
TRBD2,many,TRBJ2-2,TRBV18,CASSRTSGTDTGELFF,TGTGCCAGCTCCCGGACTAGCGGGACAGACACCGGGGAGCTGTTTTTT
TRBD1,few,TRBJ1-2,TRBV12-3/TRBV12-4,CASRYTGTGHYGYTF,TGTGCCAGCAGATACACCGGGACAGGGCACTATGGCTACACCTTC
TRBD1,.,TRBJ1-4,TRBV30,CAWSPQDRGLNQLSNEKLFF,TGTGCCTGGAGCCCCCAGGACAGGGGGCTAAATCAGCTGTCTAATGAAAAACTGTTTTTT
.,many,TRBJ2-7,TRBV20-1,CSARGELYEQYF,TGCAGTGCTAGGGGGGAACTCTACGAGCAGTACTTC
.,many,TRBJ2-7,TRBV7-8,CASSLFPGVATYEQYF,TGTGCCAGCAGCTTATTTCCAGGGGTGGCCACCTACGAGCAGTACTTC
TRBD1,.,TRBJ1-5,TRBV24-1,CATSESGQGLYQPQHF,TGTGCCACCAGTGAGTCGGGACAGGGTCTCTATCAGCCCCAGCATTTT
.,.,TRBJ1-2,TRBV5-6,CASRRGRGEGYTF,TGTGCCAGCAGGAGGGGGAGGGGCGAAGGCTACACCTTC
.,few,TRBJ2-1,TRBV24-1,CATSDSGTPYNEQFF,TGTGCCACCAGTGATTCCGGGACTCCGTACAATGAGCAGTTCTTC
.,many,TRBJ2-3,TRBV28,CASSLLGVGVSDTQYF,TGTGCCAGCAGTTTATTGGGGGTCGGTGTCTCAGATACGCAGTATTTT
TRBD2,.,TRBJ2-1,TRBV7-9,CASSLSGLAGGSSYNEQFF,TGTGCCAGCAGCTTATCGGGACTAGCGGGAGGGAGCTCCTACAATGAGCAGTTCTTC
.,few,TRBJ2-1,TRBV6-2/TRBV6-3,CASTPTSNRRNEQFF,TGTGCCAGCACCCCCACAAGTAACAGGAGAAATGAGCAGTTCTTC
TRBD1,many,TRBJ1-2,TRBV2,CASSGGQGYGYTF,TGTGCCAGCAGCGGGGGACAGGGGTATGGCTACACCTTC
.,few,TRBJ2-7,TRBV4-1,CASSQDPDEEQYF,TGCGCCAGCAGCCAAGATCCAGACGAGGAGCAGTACTTC
TRBD2,.,TRBJ2-1,TRBV28,CASSSIAGYNEQFF,TGTGCCAGCAGTTCGATAGCGGGGTACAATGAGCAGTTCTTC
.,many,TRBJ1-2,TRBV3-1,CASSQVAVGYTF,TGTGCCAGCAGCCAAGTCGCAGTTGGCTACACCTTC
TRBD2,.,TRBJ2-2,TRBV9,CASSSQGVLAGRTGELFF,TGTGCCAGCAGCTCCCAAGGAGTCCTAGCGGGACGGACCGGGGAGCTGTTTTTT
.,many,TRBJ2-7,TRBV7-3,CASSLHGGGLYEQYF,TGTGCCAGCAGCTTACATGGTGGGGGACTCTACGAGCAGTACTTC
TRBD1,few,TRBJ2-4,TRBV28,CASSPPGQVRIQYF,TGTGCCAGCAGTCCCCCCGGACAGGTTCGAATTCAGTACTTC
.,few,TRBJ1-5,TRBV20-1,CSAWPSGGNQPQHF,TGCAGTGCTTGGCCATCCGGGGGCAATCAGCCCCAGCATTTT
.,.,TRBJ2-7,TRBV5-6,CASSPGVLSYEQYF,TGTGCCAGCAGCCCAGGGGTATTGTCCTACGAGCAGTACTTC
TRBD2,.,TRBJ2-7,TRBV5-1,CASSLASSGSSEQYF,TGCGCCAGCAGCTTGGCCTCTAGCGGGAGTAGCGAGCAGTACTTC
.,.,TRBJ2-3,TRBV6-4,CASSAIPRDTQYF,TGTGCCAGCAGTGCCATCCCCAGGGATACGCAGTATTTT
.,many,TRBJ1-2,TRBV3-1,CASSPGRRSSLYGYTF,TGTGCCAGCAGCCCCGGCAGAAGGTCATCGTTGTATGGCTACACCTTC
.,few,TRBJ2-5,TRBV24-1,CATSDRGQETQYF,TGTGCCACCAGTGACAGGGGCCAAGAGACCCAGTACTTC
.,.,TRBJ2-2,TRBV10-2,CASRQTSGTGELFF,TGCGCCAGCAGACAGACGAGTGGCACCGGGGAGCTGTTTTTT
.,few,TRBJ2-2,TRBV5-1,CASSSTPSSHRGGELFF,TGCGCCAGCAGCTCAACCCCCTCTAGTCATCGGGGCGGGGAGCTGTTTTTT
.,.,TRBJ2-1,TRBV9,CASSVLNNEQFF,TGTGCCAGCAGCGTATTGAACAATGAGCAGTTCTTC
.,.,TRBJ2-7,TRBV20-1,CSARDRVRAVHEQYF,TGCAGTGCTAGAGATCGGGTCAGGGCAGTCCACGAGCAGTACTTC